Sequencing of this T cell receptor (beta chain) was carried out in a study of blood T cell repertoires in COVID-19. Study overall: The United States, Italy and Spain provided the acute and convalescent COVID-19 samples.

Clones were sequenced by immunoSEQ multiplex PCR, and TCRdb holds only the in-frame ones, with some missing. Among approximately 150,000 clones listed, around 77% were seen once. Germline loops: CDR1 SGDLS, CDR2 YYNGEE. The length of the CDR3 is 15 residues. The ends were cut back, 0 bases at V and 4 bases at J, with 11 bases in the middle. The chain is built from TRBV9 and TRBJ1-3; a weak D match, TRBD1 (5 bases). The sequence was obtained from a man aged 50 to 59 with active or convalescent COVID-19. The material sequenced was peripheral blood. In DNA form, the CDR3 reads TGTGCCAGCAGCGTAGTAGCAGGGAAAGGAAACACCATATATTTT. Protein: CASSVVAGKGNTIYF.